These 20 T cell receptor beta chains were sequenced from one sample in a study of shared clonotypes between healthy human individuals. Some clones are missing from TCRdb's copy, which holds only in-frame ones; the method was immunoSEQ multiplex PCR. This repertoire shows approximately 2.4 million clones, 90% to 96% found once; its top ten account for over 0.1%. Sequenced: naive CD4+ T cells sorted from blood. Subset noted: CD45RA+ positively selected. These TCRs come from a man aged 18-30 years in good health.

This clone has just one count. CDR3 sequence (DNA): TGTGCTAGTGGTCCCGGGGTAATAAAGACCCAGTACTTC. Amino acid sequence: CASGPGVIKTQYF. This chain links TRBV12-5 with TRBJ2-5; tentatively, D is TRBD2 (5 bases). CDR1 is LGHNT, CDR2 FRNRAP, per germline. This CDR3 region has 13 residues. V gave up 5 bases and J gave up 6 bases, with 13 bases separating them.

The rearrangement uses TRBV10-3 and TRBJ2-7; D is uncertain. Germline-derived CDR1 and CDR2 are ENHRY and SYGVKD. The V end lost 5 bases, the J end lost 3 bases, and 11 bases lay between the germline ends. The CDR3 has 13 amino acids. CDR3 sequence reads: CAISTDPNYEQYF. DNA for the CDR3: TGTGCCATCAGTACGGACCCGAACTACGAGCAGTACTTC.

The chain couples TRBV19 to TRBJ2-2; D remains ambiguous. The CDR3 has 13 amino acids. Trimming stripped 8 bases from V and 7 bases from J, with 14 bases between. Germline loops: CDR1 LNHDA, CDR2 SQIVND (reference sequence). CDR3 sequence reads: CASAVLSGGELFF. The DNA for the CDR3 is TGTGCCAGTGCAGTTCTGAGTGGCGGGGAGCTGTTTTTT.

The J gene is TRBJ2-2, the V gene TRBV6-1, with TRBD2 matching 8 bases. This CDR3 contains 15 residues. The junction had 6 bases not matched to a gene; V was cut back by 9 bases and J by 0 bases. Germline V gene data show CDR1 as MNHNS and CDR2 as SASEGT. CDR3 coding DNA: TGTGCCAGTGCGGGGGGAGCCGCGAACACCGGGGAGCTGTTTTTT. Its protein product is CASAGGAANTGELFF.

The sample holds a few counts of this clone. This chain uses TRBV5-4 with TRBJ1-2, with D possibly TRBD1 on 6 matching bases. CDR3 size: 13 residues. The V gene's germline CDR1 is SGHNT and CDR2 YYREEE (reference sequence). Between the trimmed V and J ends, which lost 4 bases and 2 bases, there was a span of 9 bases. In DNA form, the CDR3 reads TGTGCCAGCAGCAATGGACAGAACTATGGCTACACCTTC. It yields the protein CASSNGQNYGYTF.

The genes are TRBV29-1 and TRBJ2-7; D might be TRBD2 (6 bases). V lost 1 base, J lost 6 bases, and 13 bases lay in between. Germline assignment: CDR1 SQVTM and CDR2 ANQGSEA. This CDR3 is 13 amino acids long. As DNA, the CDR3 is TGCAGCGTTGAAGTCTGGGGAGGAGGCGAGCAGTACTTC. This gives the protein CSVEVWGGGEQYF.

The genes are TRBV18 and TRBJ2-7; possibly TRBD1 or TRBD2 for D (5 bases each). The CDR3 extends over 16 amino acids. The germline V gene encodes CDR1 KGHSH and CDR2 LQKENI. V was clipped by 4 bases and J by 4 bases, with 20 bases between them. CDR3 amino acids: CASSQSAGSKTYEQYF. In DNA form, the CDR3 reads TGTGCCAGCTCACAATCGGCAGGGAGTAAGACTTACGAGCAGTACTTC.

CDR3 residues: CAWSVTRGNTEAFF. The CDR3, as DNA: TGTGCCTGGAGTGTCACGCGGGGGAACACTGAAGCTTTCTTT. V and J are TRBV30 and TRBJ1-1; no firm D call. Germline V CDR1 and CDR2: GTSNPN, SVGIG (reference sequence). The CDR3 totals 14 residues. V lost 0 bases to trimming and J lost 1 base, with 9 bases between them.

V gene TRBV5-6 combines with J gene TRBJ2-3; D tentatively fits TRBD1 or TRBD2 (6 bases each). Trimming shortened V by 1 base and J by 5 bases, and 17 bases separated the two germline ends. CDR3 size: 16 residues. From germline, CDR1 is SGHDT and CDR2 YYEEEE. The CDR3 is CASSLRLGGAGDTQYF. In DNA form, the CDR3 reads TGTGCCAGCAGCTTGCGTTTGGGGGGCGCGGGAGATACGCAGTATTTT.

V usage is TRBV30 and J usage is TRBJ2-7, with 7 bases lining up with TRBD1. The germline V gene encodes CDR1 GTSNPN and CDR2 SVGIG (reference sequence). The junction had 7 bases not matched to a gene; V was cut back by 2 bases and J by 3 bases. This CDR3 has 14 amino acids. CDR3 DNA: TGTGCCTGGAGTTCAGGGGGTGTGGGCTACGAGCAGTACTTC. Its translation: CAWSSGGVGYEQYF.

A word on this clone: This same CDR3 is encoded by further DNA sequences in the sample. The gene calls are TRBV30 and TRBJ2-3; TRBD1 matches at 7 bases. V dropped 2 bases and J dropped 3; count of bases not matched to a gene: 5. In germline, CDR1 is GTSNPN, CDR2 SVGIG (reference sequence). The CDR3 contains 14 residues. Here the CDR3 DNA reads TGTGCCTGGAGTACAGGGGCTAGTACAGATACGCAGTATTTT. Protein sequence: CAWSTGASTDTQYF.

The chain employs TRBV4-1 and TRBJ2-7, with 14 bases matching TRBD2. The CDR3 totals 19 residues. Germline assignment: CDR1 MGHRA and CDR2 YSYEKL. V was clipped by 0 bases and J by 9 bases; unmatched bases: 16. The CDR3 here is CASSQDFFPGLAGESGQYF. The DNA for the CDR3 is TGCGCCAGCAGCCAAGACTTCTTTCCGGGACTAGCGGGAGAAAGTGGGCAGTACTTC.

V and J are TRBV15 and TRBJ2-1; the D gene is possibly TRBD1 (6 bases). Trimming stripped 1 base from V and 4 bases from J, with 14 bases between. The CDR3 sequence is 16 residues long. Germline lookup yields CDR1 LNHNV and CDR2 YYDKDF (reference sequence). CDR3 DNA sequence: TGTGCCACCAGCAGAGGTTTACAGGGTTCATACAATGAGCAGTTCTTC. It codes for CATSRGLQGSYNEQFF.

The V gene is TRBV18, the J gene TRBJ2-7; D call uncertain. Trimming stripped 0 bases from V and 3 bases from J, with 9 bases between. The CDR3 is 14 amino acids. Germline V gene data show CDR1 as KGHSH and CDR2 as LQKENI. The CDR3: CASSPPIKIYEQYF. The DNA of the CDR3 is TGTGCCAGCTCACCACCTATAAAGATCTACGAGCAGTACTTC. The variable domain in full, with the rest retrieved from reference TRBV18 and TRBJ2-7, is NAGVMQNPRHLVRRRGQEARLRCSPMKGHSHVYWYRQLPEEGLKFMVYLQKENIIDESGMPKERFSAEFPKEGPSILRIQQVVRGDSAAYFCASSPPIKIYEQYFGPGTRLTVT.

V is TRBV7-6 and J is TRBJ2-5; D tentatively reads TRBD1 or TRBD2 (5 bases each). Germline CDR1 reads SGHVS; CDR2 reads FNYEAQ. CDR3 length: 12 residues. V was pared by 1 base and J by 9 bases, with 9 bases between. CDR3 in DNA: TGTGCCAGCAGCTTAGAGAGGGGCGCCCAGTACTTC. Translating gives CASSLERGAQYF.

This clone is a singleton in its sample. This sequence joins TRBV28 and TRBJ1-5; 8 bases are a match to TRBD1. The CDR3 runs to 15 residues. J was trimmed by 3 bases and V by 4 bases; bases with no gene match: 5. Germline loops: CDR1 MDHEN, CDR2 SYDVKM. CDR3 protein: CASSSRDRINQPQHF. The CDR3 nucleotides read TGTGCCAGCAGTTCCCGGGACAGGATCAATCAGCCCCAGCATTTT.

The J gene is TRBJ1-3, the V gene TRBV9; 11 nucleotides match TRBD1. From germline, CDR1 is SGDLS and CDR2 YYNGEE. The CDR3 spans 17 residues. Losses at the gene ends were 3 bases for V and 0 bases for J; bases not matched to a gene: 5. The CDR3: CASSAAGTGGSGNTIYF. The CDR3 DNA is TGTGCCAGCAGCGCCGCCGGGACAGGGGGCTCTGGAAACACCATATATTTT.

The CDR3 region is CASRGLVTGELFF. The DNA for the CDR3 is TGTGCCAGCAGGGGACTCGTCACCGGGGAGCTGTTTTTT. J is TRBJ2-2 and V is TRBV7-9; possible D gene TRBD2, 6 bases. This CDR3 spans 13 amino acids. V lost 6 bases and J lost 4, with 9 bases in between. The germline V gene has CDR1 SEHNR and CDR2 FQNEAQ (reference sequence).

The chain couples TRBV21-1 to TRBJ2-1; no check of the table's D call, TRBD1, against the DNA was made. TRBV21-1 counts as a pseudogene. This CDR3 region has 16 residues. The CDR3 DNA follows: TGTGCCAGCAGCAACCCCGGGACAGGGTTATGGAATGAGCAGTTCTTC. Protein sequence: CASSNPGTGLWNEQFF.

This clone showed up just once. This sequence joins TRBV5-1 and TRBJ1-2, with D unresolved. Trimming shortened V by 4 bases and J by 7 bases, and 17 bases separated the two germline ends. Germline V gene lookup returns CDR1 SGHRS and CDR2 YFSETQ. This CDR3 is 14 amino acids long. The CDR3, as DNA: TGCGCCAGCAGCCCCGTAGCGGAATCTCTTGGCTACACCTTC. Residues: CASSPVAESLGYTF.